Below, one T cell receptor beta chain is given with its context. Germline V CDR1 and CDR2: LNHDA, SQIVND (reference sequence). The CDR3 is 17 amino acids. V shed 5 bases and J shed 0 bases, with 16 bases lying between them. This record comes from a study of T cell changes during pregnancy in multiple sclerosis. Sequencing was performed with immunoSEQ multiplex PCR; in TCRdb, only in-frame clones are kept and a portion is missing. The sample holds approximately 37,000 clones, roughly 90% seen once. This chain connects TRBV19 to TRBJ2-2; maybe TRBD1 (5 bases). The source of this sequence is a female donor with multiple sclerosis, enrolled in a pregnancy study. Material: CD8+ T cells from peripheral blood mononuclear cells, obtained in the first trimester of pregnancy. The CDR3 coding sequence is TGTGCCAGTAGTCCCTGGGGTCAGGGCACGAACACCGGGGAGCTGTTTTTT. This translates into CASSPWGQGTNTGELFF.